This is a list of T cell receptor beta chains from one sample in a study of shared clonotypes between healthy human individuals. Repertoires were generated with immunoSEQ multiplex PCR, while TCRdb's copy carries only in-frame clones and drops some. The table records a few million clones, roughly 90% of them present only once. Source material: naive CD4+ T cells from PBMCs. These receptor sequences come from a young man in good health. Some clones in this sample may be carry-over from other donors' samples. Each CDR3 is given with its conserved first and last residue. D genes are given only for firm matches. Size is stated for part of the rows, as once, few or many counts, or as a class when the clone is expanded.

>.|TRBV25-1|TRBJ2-3|.
TGTGCCAGCAGTGAGGTCGGGGCCCGAGGGGATACGCAGTATTTT
CASSEVGARGDTQYF
>.|TRBV28|TRBJ2-3|once
TGTGCCAGCAGTTTATCTGGTAACCCTAGCACAGATACGCAGTATTTT
CASSLSGNPSTDTQYF
>TRBD1|TRBV5-4|TRBJ1-6|once
TGTGCCAGCAGCTTGGCAGGGGGCGATTCACCCCTCCACTTT
CASSLAGGDSPLHF
>.|TRBV7-4|TRBJ2-4|.
TGTGCCAGCACATCCGAGGACATTCAGTACTTC
CASTSEDIQYF
>TRBD2|TRBV6-6|TRBJ2-1|.
TGTGCCAGCAGATCTAGCGGGAGGGGTGCCTACAATGAGCAGTTCTTC
CASRSSGRGAYNEQFF
>TRBD1|TRBV7-9|TRBJ2-3|.
TGTGCCAGCAGCCCGGGACAGGGGGCCGCAGATACGCAGTATTTT
CASSPGQGAADTQYF
>TRBD1|TRBV6-1|TRBJ1-1|.
TGTGCCAGCACCCTCCCAGGGGGCACTGAAGCTTTCTTT
CASTLPGGTEAFF
>TRBD2|TRBV30|TRBJ2-3|.
TGTGCCTCAAAACCGGGACTAGCCTACACAGATACGCAGTATTTT
CASKPGLAYTDTQYF
>.|TRBV19|TRBJ1-2|.
TGTGCCAGTAGTATAGTGTCTACCCCGACAGACACCTATGGCTACACCTTC
CASSIVSTPTDTYGYTF
>.|TRBV4-2|TRBJ1-1|few
TGTGCCAGCAGCCAAGCGGGGGCGGGCACTGAAGCTTTCTTT
CASSQAGAGTEAFF
>TRBD1|TRBV27|TRBJ2-7|.
TGTGCCAGCAGTCAATGGACAGGGGGTTCTCTGAACGAGCAGTACTTC
CASSQWTGGSLNEQYF